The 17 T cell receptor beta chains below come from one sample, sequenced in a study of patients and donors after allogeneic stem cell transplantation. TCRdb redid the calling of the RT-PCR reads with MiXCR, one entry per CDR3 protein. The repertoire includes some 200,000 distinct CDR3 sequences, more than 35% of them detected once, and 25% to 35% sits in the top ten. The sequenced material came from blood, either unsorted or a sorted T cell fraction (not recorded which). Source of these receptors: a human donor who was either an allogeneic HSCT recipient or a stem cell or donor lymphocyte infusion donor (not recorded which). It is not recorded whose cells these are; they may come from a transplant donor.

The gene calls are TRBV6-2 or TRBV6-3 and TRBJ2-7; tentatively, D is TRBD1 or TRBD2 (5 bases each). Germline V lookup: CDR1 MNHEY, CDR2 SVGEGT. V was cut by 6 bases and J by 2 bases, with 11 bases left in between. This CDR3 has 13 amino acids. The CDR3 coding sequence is TGTGCCAGCAGGAGGGACGGAACCTACGAGCAGTACTTC. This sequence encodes CASRRDGTYEQYF.

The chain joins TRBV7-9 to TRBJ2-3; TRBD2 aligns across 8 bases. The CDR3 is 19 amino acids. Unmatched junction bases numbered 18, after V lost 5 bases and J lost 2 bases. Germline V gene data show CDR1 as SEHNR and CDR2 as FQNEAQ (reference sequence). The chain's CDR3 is CASSTSFHSGSPTTDTQYF. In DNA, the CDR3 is TGTGCCAGCAGCACCTCATTTCACAGCGGGAGTCCGACCACAGATACGCAGTATTTT.

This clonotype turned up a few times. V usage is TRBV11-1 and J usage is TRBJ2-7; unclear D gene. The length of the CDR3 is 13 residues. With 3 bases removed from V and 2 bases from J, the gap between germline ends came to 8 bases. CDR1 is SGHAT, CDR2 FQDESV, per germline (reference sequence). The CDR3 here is CASSFGTAYEQYF. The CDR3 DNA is TGTGCCAGCAGCTTCGGCACCGCCTACGAGCAGTACTTC.

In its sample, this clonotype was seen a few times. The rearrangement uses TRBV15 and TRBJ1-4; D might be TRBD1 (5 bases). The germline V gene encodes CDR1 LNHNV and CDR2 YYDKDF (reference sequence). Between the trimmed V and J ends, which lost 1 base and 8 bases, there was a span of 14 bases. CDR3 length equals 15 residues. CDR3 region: CATSRGGGSREKLFF. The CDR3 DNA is TGTGCCACCAGCAGAGGCGGGGGATCAAGGGAAAAACTGTTTTTT. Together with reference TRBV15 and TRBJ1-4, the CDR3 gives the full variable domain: DAMVIQNPRYQVTQFGKPVTLSCSQTLNHNVMYWYQQKSSQAPKLLFHYYDKDFNNEADTPDNFQSRRPNTSFCFLDIRSPGLGDTAMYLCATSRGGGSREKLFFGSGTQLSVL.

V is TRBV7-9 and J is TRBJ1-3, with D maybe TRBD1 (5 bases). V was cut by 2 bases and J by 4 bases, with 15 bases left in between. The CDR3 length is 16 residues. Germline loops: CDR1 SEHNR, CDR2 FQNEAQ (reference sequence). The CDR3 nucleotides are TGTGCCAGCAGCTTACTCCCCAGGGAAATCGGAAACACCATATATTTT. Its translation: CASSLLPREIGNTIYF.

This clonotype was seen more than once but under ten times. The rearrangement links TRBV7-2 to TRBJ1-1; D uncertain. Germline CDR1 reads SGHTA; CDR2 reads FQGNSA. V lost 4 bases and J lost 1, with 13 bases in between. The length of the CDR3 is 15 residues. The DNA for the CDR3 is TGTGCCAGCAGCTCAAATCTGGGTCAGAACACTGAAGCTTTCTTT. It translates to CASSSNLGQNTEAFF.

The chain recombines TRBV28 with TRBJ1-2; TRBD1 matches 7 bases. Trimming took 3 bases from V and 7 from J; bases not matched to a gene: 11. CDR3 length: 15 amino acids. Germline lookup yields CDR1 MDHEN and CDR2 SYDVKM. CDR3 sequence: CASSLIQTGNAGYTF. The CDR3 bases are TGTGCCAGCAGTTTGATCCAGACAGGGAACGCTGGCTACACCTTC.

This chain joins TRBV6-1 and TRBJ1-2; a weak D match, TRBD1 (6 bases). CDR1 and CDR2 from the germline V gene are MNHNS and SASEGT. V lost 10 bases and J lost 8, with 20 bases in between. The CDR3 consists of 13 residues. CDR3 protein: CATATGTLLGYTF. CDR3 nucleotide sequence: TGTGCCACCGCTACAGGGACCCTTCTCGGCTACACCTTC.

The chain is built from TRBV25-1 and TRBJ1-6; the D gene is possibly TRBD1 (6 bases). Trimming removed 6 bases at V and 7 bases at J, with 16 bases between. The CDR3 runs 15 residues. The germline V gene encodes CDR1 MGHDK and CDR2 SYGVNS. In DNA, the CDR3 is TGTGCCAGCAGGGCCCCCAGGGGAATCAATTCACCCCTCCACTTT. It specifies CASRAPRGINSPLHF. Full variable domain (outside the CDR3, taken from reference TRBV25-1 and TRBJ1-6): EADIYQTPRYLVIGTGKKITLECSQTMGHDKMYWYQQDPGMELHLIHYSYGVNSTEKGDLSSESTVSRIRTEHFPLTLESARPSHTSQYLCASRAPRGINSPLHFGNGTRLTVT.

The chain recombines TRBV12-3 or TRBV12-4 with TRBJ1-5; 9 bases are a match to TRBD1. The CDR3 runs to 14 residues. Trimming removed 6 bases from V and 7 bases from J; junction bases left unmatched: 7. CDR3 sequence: CASRGQGGGQPQHF. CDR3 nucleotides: TGTGCCAGCAGGGGACAGGGCGGGGGACAGCCCCAGCATTTT.

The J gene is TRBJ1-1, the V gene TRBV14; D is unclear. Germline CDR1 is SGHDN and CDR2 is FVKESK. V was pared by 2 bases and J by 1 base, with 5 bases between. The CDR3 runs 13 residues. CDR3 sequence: CASSQWENTEAFF. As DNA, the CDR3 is TGTGCCAGCAGCCAATGGGAGAACACTGAAGCTTTCTTT.

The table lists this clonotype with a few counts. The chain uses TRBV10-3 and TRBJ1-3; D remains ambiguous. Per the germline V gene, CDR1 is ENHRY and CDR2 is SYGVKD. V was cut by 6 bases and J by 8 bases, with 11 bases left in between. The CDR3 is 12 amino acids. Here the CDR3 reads CAISQAEDTIYF. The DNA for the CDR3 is TGTGCCATCAGCCAGGCGGAGGACACCATATATTTT.

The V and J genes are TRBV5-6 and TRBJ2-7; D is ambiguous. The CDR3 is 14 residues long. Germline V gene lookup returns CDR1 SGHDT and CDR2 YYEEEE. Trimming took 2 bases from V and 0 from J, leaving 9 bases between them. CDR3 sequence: CASSFSRSSYEQYF. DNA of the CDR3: TGTGCCAGCAGCTTTTCAAGAAGCTCCTACGAGCAGTACTTC. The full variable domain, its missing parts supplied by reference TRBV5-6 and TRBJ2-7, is DAGVTQSPTHLIKTRGQQVTLRCSPKSGHDTVSWYQQALGQGPQFIFQYYEEEERQRGNFPDRFSGHQFPNYSSELNVNALLLGDSALYLCASSFSRSSYEQYFGPGTRLTVT.

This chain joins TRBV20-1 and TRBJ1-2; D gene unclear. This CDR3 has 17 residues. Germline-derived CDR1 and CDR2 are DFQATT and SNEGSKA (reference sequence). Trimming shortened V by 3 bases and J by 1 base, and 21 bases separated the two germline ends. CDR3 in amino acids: CSARSQPRRLLNYGYTF. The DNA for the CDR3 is TGCAGTGCTAGGAGCCAGCCTCGACGGCTACTTAACTATGGCTACACCTTC.

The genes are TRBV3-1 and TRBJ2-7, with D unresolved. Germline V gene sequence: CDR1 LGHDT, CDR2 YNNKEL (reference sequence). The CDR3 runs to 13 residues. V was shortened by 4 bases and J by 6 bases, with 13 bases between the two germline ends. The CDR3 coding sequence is TGTGCCAGCAGCCCCGCTACAGATTCCGAGCAGTACTTC. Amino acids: CASSPATDSEQYF.

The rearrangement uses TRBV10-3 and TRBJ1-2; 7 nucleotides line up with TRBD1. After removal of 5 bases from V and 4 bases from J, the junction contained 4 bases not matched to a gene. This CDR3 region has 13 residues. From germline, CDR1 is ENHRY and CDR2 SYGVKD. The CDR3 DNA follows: TGTGCCATCAGTAAGGACAGGCCCTATGGCTACACCTTC. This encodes CAISKDRPYGYTF.

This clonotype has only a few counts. CDR3 in DNA: TGTGCCAGCAGTTACTCGAAAGGGCAGGGCCCCACTGAAGCTTTCTTT. Encoded protein: CASSYSKGQGPTEAFF. This chain joins TRBV6-5 and TRBJ1-1; D perhaps matches TRBD1 (5 bases). The CDR3 loop spans 16 amino acids. Germline V CDR1 and CDR2: MNHEY, SVGAGI. V lost 0 bases and J 4 bases, leaving 15 bases between the germline ends.